This passage covers 20 T cell receptor beta chains from one sample sequenced in a study of blood T cells in healthy people across ages. Together with a sample-barcoded 5' primer, a J-beta primer mix was included in a second PCR lasting roughly 6 to 12 cycles. One entry per CDR3 protein results from TCRdb running MiXCR on the 5' RACE reads. The sample has over a million distinct CDR3 sequences; roughly 45% are singletons. The material sequenced was blood. These receptor sequences come from a woman under 30 in good health.

The chain is built from TRBV2 and TRBJ2-4; D not certain. The V and J ends lost 10 bases and 0 bases respectively, with 10 bases between them. The germline CDR1 and CDR2 sequences are SNHLY and FYNNEI. CDR3 length: 13 amino acids. CDR3 protein: CATGGIAKNIQYF. CDR3 sequence (DNA): TGTGCCACGGGCGGCATAGCCAAAAACATTCAGTACTTC. Combining the CDR3 with reference TRBV2 and TRBJ2-4 gives the whole variable domain EPEVTQTPSHQVTQMGQEVILRCVPISNHLYFYWYRQILGQKVEFLVSFYNNEISEKSEIFDDQFSVERPDGSNFTLKIRSTKLEDSAMYFCATGGIAKNIQYFGAGTRLSVL.

This clonotype turned up a few times. V gene TRBV9 combines with J gene TRBJ2-1; D is perhaps TRBD1 or TRBD2 (5 bases each). CDR1 and CDR2 from the germline V gene are SGDLS and YYNGEE. The CDR3 consists of 15 residues. Trimming left V 0 bases short and J 4 bases short, with 11 bases between. CDR3 DNA: TGTGCCAGCAGCGTAGGGCTGGGGGAATACAATGAGCAGTTCTTC. Amino acid sequence: CASSVGLGEYNEQFF.

At least ten counts were recorded for this clonotype. The V gene is TRBV12-3 or TRBV12-4, the J gene TRBJ2-1; D is unclear. V lost 6 bases and J 0 bases, leaving 12 bases between the germline ends. CDR3 length: 15 residues. CDR3 amino acids: CASRKGYGSYNEQFF. CDR3 DNA: TGTGCCAGCAGGAAGGGATATGGCTCCTACAATGAGCAGTTCTTC.

V gene TRBV6-1 combines with J gene TRBJ2-5; TRBD2 might be the D (6 bases). The germline gives CDR1 MNHNS, CDR2 SASEGT. Trimming stripped 2 bases from V and 0 bases from J, with 7 bases between. This CDR3 contains 14 residues. Here the CDR3 DNA reads TGTGCCAGCAGTGAAAGGGACTACCAAGAGACCCAGTACTTC. Translation: CASSERDYQETQYF.

This clonotype appeared a few times. The genes are TRBV12-5 and TRBJ1-2, with TRBD1 identical over 9 bases. J was trimmed by 4 bases and V by 6 bases; bases with no gene match: 6. There are 14 residues in the CDR3. Germline V gives CDR1 LGHNT, CDR2 FRNRAP. For the CDR3, the DNA is TGTGCTAGTGGCCTACAGGGGGCAAGCTATGGCTACACCTTC. Translated: CASGLQGASYGYTF. Full variable domain (rest looked up from reference TRBV12-5 and TRBJ1-2): DARVTQTPRHKVTEMGQEVTMRCQPILGHNTVFWYRQTMMQGLELLAYFRNRAPLDDSGMPKDRFSAEMPDATLATLKIQPSEPRDSAVYFCASGLQGASYGYTFGSGTRLTVV.

The chain has TRBV10-3 and TRBJ1-4; no clear D gene. Germline CDR1 is ENHRY and CDR2 is SYGVKD. The CDR3 length is 13 residues. Trimming stripped 10 bases from V and 5 bases from J, with 14 bases between. The CDR3 DNA reads TGTGCCAACTCCTTTGCGCAGAATGAAAAACTGTTTTTT. This translates into CANSFAQNEKLFF.

V and J are TRBV6-2 or TRBV6-3 and TRBJ2-1, with D maybe TRBD1 (5 bases). V was shortened by 0 bases and J by 0 bases, with 12 bases between the two germline ends. The CDR3 length is 17 residues. CDR1 is MNHEY and CDR2 is SVGEGT in the germline V gene. CDR3 nucleotide sequence: TGTGCCAGCAGTTACTCGAAGGACACCGGCTCCTACAATGAGCAGTTCTTC. It is translated as CASSYSKDTGSYNEQFF.

V gene TRBV6-6 combines with J gene TRBJ2-5; D possibly uses TRBD1 or TRBD2 (5 bases each). The germline V gene encodes CDR1 MNHNY and CDR2 SVGAGI (reference sequence). This CDR3 region has 15 residues. Trimming shortened V by 2 bases and J by 11 bases, and 21 bases separated the two germline ends. CDR3 in amino acids: CASSYRRGRDDKQYF. CDR3 nucleotide sequence: TGTGCCAGCAGTTACCGTCGGGGTAGGGACGATAAGCAGTACTTC.

Remarks on this clonotype: Germline and junction disagree at one end, which may indicate a read error. The chain links TRBV28 to TRBJ2-5, with D perhaps matching TRBD1 or TRBD2 (5 bases each). Per the germline V gene, CDR1 is MDHEN and CDR2 is SYDVKM. There are 15 residues in the CDR3. CDR3 in DNA: TGTGCCAGCAGTCCATCTTCCGGGACGGAAGAGGCCCAGTACTTC. Amino acids: CASSPSSGTEEAQYF.

This clonotype was detected only a few times. The chain links TRBV11-2 to TRBJ2-1; 7 positions agree with TRBD2. Trimming cost V 0 bases and J 9 bases; bases outside gene matches: 14. Germline V gene sequence: CDR1 SGHAT, CDR2 FQNNGV. The CDR3 spans 17 residues. The CDR3 DNA reads as TGTGCCAGCAGCTTAGAACGGTCTAGCGGATATTCCGGTGAGCAGTTCTTC. Encoded protein: CASSLERSSGYSGEQFF.

The gene calls are TRBV5-5 and TRBJ2-3; D perhaps matches TRBD1 (6 bases). CDR3 length equals 14 residues. V was shortened by 0 bases and J by 4 bases, with 9 bases between the two germline ends. Germline V gives CDR1 SGHKS, CDR2 YYEKEE (reference sequence). The CDR3 sequence is CASSLDRVPDTQYF. For the CDR3, the DNA is TGTGCCAGCAGCTTGGACAGGGTCCCAGATACGCAGTATTTT.

The chain uses TRBV20-1 and TRBJ2-4; TRBD1 matches 8 bases. In germline, CDR1 is DFQATT, CDR2 SNEGSKA (reference sequence). J was trimmed by 1 base and V by 3 bases; bases with no gene match: 8. The CDR3 totals 16 residues. The CDR3 is CSARLGQARAKNIQYF. The CDR3, as DNA: TGCAGTGCTAGGTTGGGACAGGCTAGGGCCAAAAACATTCAGTACTTC.

The table lists this clonotype with a few counts. V usage is TRBV2 and J usage is TRBJ2-5; D not resolved. The V gene's germline CDR1 is SNHLY and CDR2 FYNNEI. Trimming removed 7 bases at V and 1 base at J, with 10 bases between. The CDR3 covers 13 residues. This CDR3 reads CASKLLGQETQYF. For the CDR3, the DNA is TGTGCCAGCAAATTACTCGGCCAAGAGACCCAGTACTTC.

In its sample, this clonotype was seen a few times. This chain joins TRBV5-1 and TRBJ2-3, with unresolved D. This CDR3 spans 13 amino acids. CDR1 SGHRS and CDR2 YFSETQ come from the germline V gene. V was shortened by 2 bases and J by 4 bases, with 8 bases between the two germline ends. The CDR3 region is CASSFPSPDTQYF. For the CDR3, the DNA is TGCGCCAGCAGCTTCCCCTCTCCAGATACGCAGTATTTT.

In nucleotides, the CDR3 is TGTGCGGGGAAAGGGAGTCGGGAGACCCAGTACTTC. Protein sequence: CAGKGSRETQYF. This rearrangement joins TRBV6-4 to TRBJ2-5, with a possible D match to TRBD2 (5 bases). CDR3 length: 12 amino acids. Per the germline V gene, CDR1 is MRHNA and CDR2 is SNTAGT.

The chain has TRBV2 and TRBJ1-1, with a possible D match to TRBD1 (5 bases). Trimming pared 3 bases from V and 3 bases from J, leaving 11 bases between. Germline lookup yields CDR1 SNHLY and CDR2 FYNNEI. The CDR3 runs 14 residues. This CDR3 is CASSDGRGYTEAFF. The CDR3 DNA sequence: TGTGCCAGCAGTGATGGGCGGGGGTACACTGAAGCTTTCTTT.

The chain couples TRBV6-1 to TRBJ1-5, with 8 bases fitting TRBD1. CDR3 length: 13 residues. Germline V CDR1 and CDR2: MNHNS, SASEGT. Trimming at V came to 1 base and at J to 15 bases, leaving 8 bases not matched to a gene. The CDR3 DNA reads TGTGCCAGCAGTGAAGGGTCCGGGACAGGAGGGCATTTT. Protein: CASSEGSGTGGHF.

A remark on this clonotype: One junction end does not reproduce the germline sequence, and a read error may be involved. The CDR3 is CVSSDGASVDTQYF. As DNA, the CDR3 is TGTGTCAGCAGTGATGGGGCCAGCGTCGATACGCAGTATTTT. The chain employs TRBV6-1 and TRBJ2-3; the D gene is possibly TRBD1 (5 bases). Germline V CDR1 and CDR2: MNHNS, SASEGT. CDR3 size: 14 residues.

This clonotype was seen many times. This chain joins TRBV29-1 and TRBJ2-5; D may be TRBD1 (6 bases). The ends were cut back, 2 bases at V and 2 bases at J, with 15 bases in the middle. The CDR3 is 15 residues long. CDR1 is SQVTM, CDR2 ANQGSEA, per germline. CDR3: CSVERADRNQETQYF. CDR3 bases: TGCAGCGTTGAAAGAGCCGACAGGAATCAAGAGACCCAGTACTTC.

The chain is built from TRBV25-1 and TRBJ2-5; D is unclear. V was trimmed by 3 bases and J by 5 bases, leaving 13 bases between them. Per the germline V gene, CDR1 is MGHDK and CDR2 is SYGVNS. This CDR3 is 14 amino acids long. CDR3 region: CASSESPRHETQYF. Written as DNA, the CDR3 is TGTGCCAGCAGTGAGTCCCCAAGGCATGAGACCCAGTACTTC. Together with reference TRBV25-1 and TRBJ2-5, the CDR3 gives the full variable domain: EADIYQTPRYLVIGTGKKITLECSQTMGHDKMYWYQQDPGMELHLIHYSYGVNSTEKGDLSSESTVSRIRTEHFPLTLESARPSHTSQYLCASSESPRHETQYFGPGTRLLVL.